The 14 T cell receptor beta chains given below trace back to one sample, sequenced in a study of patients and donors after allogeneic stem cell transplantation. Using its own MiXCR run on the RT-PCR reads, TCRdb lists one record per CDR3 protein. The sample shows roughly 940,000 distinct CDR3 sequences, 15% to 20% of them seen only once. The source material was blood, either unsorted or a sorted T cell fraction (not recorded which). These receptors were obtained from a human donor who was either an allogeneic HSCT recipient or a stem cell or donor lymphocyte infusion donor (not recorded which). It is not recorded whose cells these are; they may come from a transplant donor.

There are a few counts of this clonotype. The CDR3 DNA reads as TGTGCCAGCAGTTTATCGAGGGGGCTCCAGCCCCAGCATTTT. This codes for CASSLSRGLQPQHF. J is TRBJ1-5 and V is TRBV12-3 or TRBV12-4; TRBD1 matches 7 bases. The CDR3 covers 14 residues. After removal of 2 bases from V and 7 bases from J, the junction contained 5 bases not matched to a gene.

This clonotype was observed a few times. The chain is built from TRBV18 and TRBJ2-7; 15 bases line up with TRBD2. This CDR3 has 15 amino acids. Germline CDR1 reads KGHSH; CDR2 reads LQKENI. V lost 6 bases, J lost 3 bases, and 3 bases stayed unmatched. CDR3 sequence: CASSRTSGRDYEQYF. The CDR3 DNA follows: TGTGCCAGCTCGAGGACTAGCGGGAGGGACTACGAGCAGTACTTC.

The chain links TRBV27 to TRBJ1-5, with 7 bases identical to TRBD1. The germline V gene has CDR1 MNHEY and CDR2 SMNVEV (reference sequence). Germline trimming cut 0 bases from V and 2 bases from J; bases unmatched to any gene: 4. The CDR3 spans 16 residues. The CDR3 DNA is TGTGCCAGCAGTTTATCCAGGGGGAGTGGCAATCAGCCCCAGCATTTT. Its protein product is CASSLSRGSGNQPQHF.

Regarding this clonotype: One junction end disagrees with the germline gene, perhaps due to a read error. The rearrangement links TRBV7-7 to TRBJ2-5, with 9 bases identical to TRBD2. Germline loops: CDR1 SSHAT, CDR2 FNYEAQ (reference sequence). The CDR3 runs 15 residues. CDR3 in amino acids: CASSHPGSGGETQYF. The CDR3 bases are TGTGCTAGCAGCCATCCGGGTAGCGGGGGTGAGACCCAGTACTTC.

This clonotype showed up just a few times. The chain is built from TRBV6-2 or TRBV6-3 and TRBJ2-1; 14 bases match TRBD2. J lost 10 bases, V lost 6 bases, and 11 bases had no gene match. Germline CDR1 and CDR2: MNHEY and SVGEGT. CDR3 length: 16 residues. DNA of the CDR3: TGTGCCAGCAGAACGGGACTAGCGGGAGTGTTCGGCGAGCAGTTCTTC. Translating it yields CASRTGLAGVFGEQFF.

The chain recombines TRBV3-1 with TRBJ2-2; D not certain. The V end lost 10 bases, the J end lost 8 bases, and 11 bases lay between the germline ends. The CDR3 has 11 residues. Germline V CDR1 and CDR2: LGHDT, YNNKEL (reference sequence). CDR3 sequence: CATAVLGELFF. CDR3 coding DNA: TGTGCCACCGCAGTCCTTGGGGAGCTGTTTTTT.

The V and J genes are TRBV5-1 and TRBJ1-4; 7 positions agree with TRBD1. V trimming: 4 bases; J trimming: 4 bases; junction bases outside the gene matches: 4. Germline loops: CDR1 SGHRS, CDR2 YFSETQ. This CDR3 region has 14 residues. In nucleotides, the CDR3 is TGCGCCAGCAGCACGGGACAGAATAATGAAAAACTGTTTTTT. Its protein product is CASSTGQNNEKLFF. Based on the CDR3 plus reference TRBV5-1 and TRBJ1-4, the full variable domain is KAGVTQTPRYLIKTRGQQVTLSCSPISGHRSVSWYQQTPGQGLQFLFEYFSETQRNKGNFPGRFSGRQFSNSRSEMNVSTLELGDSALYLCASSTGQNNEKLFFGSGTQLSVL.

CDR3 bases: TGTGCCAGCAGTATTACAGAGGGTGGAGAGACCCAGTACTTC. Translation gives CASSITEGGETQYF. The chain recombines TRBV27 with TRBJ2-5; TRBD2 might be the D (5 bases). Germline V gene sequence: CDR1 MNHEY, CDR2 SMNVEV (reference sequence). V lost 5 bases, J lost 4 bases, and 14 bases lay in between. This CDR3 has 14 residues.

The CDR3 nucleotides read TGTGCCAGCAGCTTGGCCTCGGACAGGGCGTGGGGCACAGATACGCAGTATTTT. Translation gives CASSLASDRAWGTDTQYF. This chain links TRBV5-6 with TRBJ2-3, with 8 bases lining up with TRBD1. The CDR3 has 18 amino acids. J was trimmed by 1 base and V by 0 bases; bases with no gene match: 10. Germline loops: CDR1 SGHDT, CDR2 YYEEEE. Based on the CDR3 plus reference TRBV5-6 and TRBJ2-3, the full variable domain is DAGVTQSPTHLIKTRGQQVTLRCSPKSGHDTVSWYQQALGQGPQFIFQYYEEEERQRGNFPDRFSGHQFPNYSSELNVNALLLGDSALYLCASSLASDRAWGTDTQYFGPGTRLTVL.

The chain recombines TRBV12-3 or TRBV12-4 with TRBJ1-2; D is perhaps TRBD1 (6 bases). This CDR3 has 14 residues. Trimming shortened V by 1 base and J by 2 bases, and 8 bases separated the two germline ends. The CDR3 DNA reads as TGTGCCAGCAGTTTAGTGGACAGAAACTATGGCTACACCTTC. This sequence encodes CASSLVDRNYGYTF.

There are a few counts of this clonotype. The chain links TRBV24-1 to TRBJ2-7; D may correspond to TRBD1 or TRBD2 (5 bases each). The germline V gene encodes CDR1 KGHDR and CDR2 SFDVKD. The CDR3 sequence is 13 residues long. V lost 12 bases, J lost 0 bases, and 14 bases lay in between. CDR3 nucleotide sequence: TGTGCCGCCCTACCAGGGAGCTCCTACGAGCAGTACTTC. Residues: CAALPGSSYEQYF.

The chain combines TRBV10-3 with TRBJ2-6; no clear D. Germline CDR1 ENHRY, CDR2 SYGVKD. The CDR3 has 19 amino acids. Deletions cut 6 bases from V and 0 bases from J, with 21 bases between. The CDR3 protein is CAIRPSTRTLNSGANVLTF. The CDR3 DNA follows: TGTGCCATCAGACCCTCTACTCGAACACTGAACTCTGGGGCCAACGTCCTGACTTTC.

Ten or more counts support this clonotype. The rearrangement links TRBV6-2 or TRBV6-3 to TRBJ1-1, with 9 bases that match TRBD1. The germline V gene has CDR1 MNHEY and CDR2 SVGEGT. There are 15 residues in the CDR3. J gave up 1 base and V 4 bases, and 4 bases lay outside the gene matches. The CDR3 here is CASSSPDRGNTEAFF. CDR3 nucleotide sequence: TGTGCCAGCAGTTCCCCGGACAGGGGGAACACTGAAGCTTTCTTT.

The genes are TRBV4-2 and TRBJ2-5, with D hard to call. Germline loops: CDR1 LGHNA, CDR2 YNFKEQ. This CDR3 spans 13 amino acids. Trimming shortened V by 5 bases and J by 1 base, and 8 bases separated the two germline ends. CDR3 sequence: CASSRRAQETQYF. The CDR3 nucleotides are TGTGCCAGCAGCAGGAGAGCCCAAGAGACCCAGTACTTC.